This T cell receptor (beta chain) was recovered during a study of blood T cell repertoires in COVID-19. For the study at large: From T cells, B-cell-depleted T cells, or PBMCs came the material, which was cDNA or gDNA.

Germline V gene data show CDR1 as GTSNPN and CDR2 as SVGIG (reference sequence). This CDR3 region has 14 residues. Between the trimmed V and J ends, which lost 5 bases and 5 bases, there was a span of 16 bases. Sequencing used immunoSEQ multiplex PCR; TCRdb keeps in-frame clones, though not all of them. This table holds about 160,000 clones, approximately 82% found once. Source material: peripheral blood. The chain recombines TRBV30 with TRBJ1-5; D is possibly TRBD1 (6 bases). The sequence was collected from a woman aged 40-49 years with COVID-19, enrolled during active disease. The CDR3 loop is CAWSFTAGDQPQHF. DNA of the CDR3: TGTGCCTGGTCTTTCACGGCAGGGGATCAGCCCCAGCATTTT.